This TCR beta chain is from a study of blood T cell repertoires in COVID-19. Study in general: Researchers got acute and convalescent COVID-19 samples from the United States, Italy and Spain.

The CDR3 is 16 amino acids. Germline CDR1 is MGHRA and CDR2 is YSYEKL. With 0 bases clipped from V and 6 bases from J, the junction kept 8 bases outside the gene matches. As originally analysed: Reference gene primers were amplified, and this amplification served to estimate nucleated cell counts. Generated by immunoSEQ multiplex PCR, the TCRdb table keeps only in-frame clones and is missing some. That table is the source of V, J and clone size, and D and trimming were worked out from the DNA. The data show 300,000 or so clones, around 87% seen once. The chain links TRBV4-1 to TRBJ2-3; TRBD1 agrees at 8 bases. This clonotype originated in a woman aged 40 to 50 who had recovered from COVID-19. Sequenced material: peripheral blood. The CDR3 is CASSQDRRQGWDTQYF. The CDR3 bases are TGCGCCAGCAGCCAAGACAGGAGACAGGGGTGGGATACGCAGTATTTT.